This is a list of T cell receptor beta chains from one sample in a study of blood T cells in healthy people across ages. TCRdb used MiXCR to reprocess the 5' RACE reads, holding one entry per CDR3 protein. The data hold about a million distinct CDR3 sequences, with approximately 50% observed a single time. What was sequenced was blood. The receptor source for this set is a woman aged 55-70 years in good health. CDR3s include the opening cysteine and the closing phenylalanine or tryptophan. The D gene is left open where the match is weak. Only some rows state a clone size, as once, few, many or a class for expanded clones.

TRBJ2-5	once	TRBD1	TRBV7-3	CASSLLGTGQETQYF	TGTGCCAGCAGCTTATTGGGGACAGGTCAAGAGACCCAGTACTTC
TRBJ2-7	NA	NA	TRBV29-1	CSVLLGGGYEQYF	TGCAGCGTTCTTTTAGGGGGGGGCTACGAGCAGTACTTC
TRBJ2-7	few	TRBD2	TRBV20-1	CSARDVVAGAYEQYF	TGCAGTGCTAGAGATGTTGTAGCGGGAGCCTACGAGCAGTACTTC
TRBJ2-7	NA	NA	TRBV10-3	CAISEFHQTDEQYF	TGTGCCATCAGTGAGTTCCATCAGACAGACGAGCAGTACTTC
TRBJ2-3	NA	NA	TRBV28	CASTNHQGPTDTQYF	TGTGCCAGCACCAACCACCAGGGGCCAACAGATACGCAGTATTTT
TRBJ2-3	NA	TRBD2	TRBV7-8	CAGSFLTSGNTDTQYF	TGTGCCGGCAGCTTCTTGACTAGCGGCAACACAGATACGCAGTATTTT
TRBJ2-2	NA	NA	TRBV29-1	CSGWRTRTGELFF	TGCAGCGGCTGGCGGACGCGGACCGGGGAGCTGTTTTTT
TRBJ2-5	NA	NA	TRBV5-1	CASRPRGPIQETQYF	TGCGCCAGCAGACCCAGGGGACCGATCCAAGAGACCCAGTACTTC
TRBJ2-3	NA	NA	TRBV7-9	CASSSDHTDTQYF	TGTGCCAGCAGCTCCGACCACACAGATACGCAGTATTTT
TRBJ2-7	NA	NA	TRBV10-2	CASSSTNPHNEQYF	TGCGCCAGCAGCTCGACTAACCCTCACAATGAGCAGTACTTC
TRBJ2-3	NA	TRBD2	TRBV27	CAGRGLAGADTQYF	TGTGCCGGCAGGGGGCTAGCGGGAGCAGATACGCAGTATTTT
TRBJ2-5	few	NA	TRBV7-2	CASSPRTETQYF	TGTGCCAGCAGCCCAAGGACAGAGACCCAGTACTTC
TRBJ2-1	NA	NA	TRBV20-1	CSARRAGSYNEQFF	TGCAGTGCTAGACGGGCGGGGTCCTACAATGAGCAGTTCTTC
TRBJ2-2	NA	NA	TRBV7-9	CASSSSFFSTGELFF	TGTGCCAGCAGCTCCAGTTTTTTCTCTACCGGGGAGCTGTTTTTT
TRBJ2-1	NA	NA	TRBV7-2	CASSLEASTYNEQFF	TGTGCCAGCAGCTTAGAGGCCTCCACCTACAATGAGCAGTTCTTC
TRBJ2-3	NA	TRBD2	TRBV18	CASLLATSTDTQYF	TGTGCCAGCTTACTAGCGACAAGCACAGATACGCAGTATTTT
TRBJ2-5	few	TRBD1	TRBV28	CASSPTTGQLETQYF	TGTGCCAGCAGTCCCACGACAGGGCAGTTGGAGACCCAGTACTTC
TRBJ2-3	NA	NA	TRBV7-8	CASSQGPTEYTDTQYF	TGTGCCAGCAGCCAGGGTCCCACGGAGTACACAGATACGCAGTATTTT
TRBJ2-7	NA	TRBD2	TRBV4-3	CASSGVAGGPGEQYF	TGCGCCAGCAGCGGGGTAGCGGGAGGGCCTGGCGAGCAGTACTTC
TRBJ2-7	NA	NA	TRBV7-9	CASSPPRVGMGEQYF	TGTGCCAGCAGCCCCCCTCGTGTAGGGATGGGGGAGCAGTACTTC
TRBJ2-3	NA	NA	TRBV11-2	CASSPYLGVLGDTQYF	TGTGCCAGCAGCCCGTACCTGGGAGTGTTAGGAGATACGCAGTATTTT
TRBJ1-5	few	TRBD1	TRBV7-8	CASSLAPLQGNQPQHF	TGTGCCAGCAGCTTAGCCCCACTACAGGGGAATCAGCCCCAGCATTTT
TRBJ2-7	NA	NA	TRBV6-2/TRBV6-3	CASAAGYEQYF	TGTGCCAGCGCGGCGGGGTACGAGCAGTACTTC
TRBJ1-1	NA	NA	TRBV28	CASSLNWAEAFF	TGTGCCAGCAGCTTAAATTGGGCTGAAGCTTTCTTT
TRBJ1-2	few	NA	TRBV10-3	CAISGGHLWNYGYTF	TGTGCCATCAGTGGGGGACACCTCTGGAACTATGGCTACACCTTC
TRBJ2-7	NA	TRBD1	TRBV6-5	CASRRDRVLGYEQYF	TGTGCCAGCAGAAGGGACAGGGTACTGGGCTACGAGCAGTACTTC
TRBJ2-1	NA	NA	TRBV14	CASSQLSFKQFF	TGTGCCAGCAGCCAACTTTCCTTTAAGCAGTTCTTC
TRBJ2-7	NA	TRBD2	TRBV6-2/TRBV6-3	CASSQSTSGAYEQYF	TGTGCCAGCAGTCAATCGACTAGCGGAGCCTACGAGCAGTACTTC
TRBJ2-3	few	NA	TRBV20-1	CSATGADTQYF	TGCAGTGCAACCGGAGCAGATACGCAGTATTTT
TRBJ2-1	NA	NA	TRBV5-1	CASSLEGTLYNEQFF	TGCGCCAGCAGCTTGGAAGGGACTCTTTACAATGAGCAGTTCTTC
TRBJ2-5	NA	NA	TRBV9	CASSVAPISGETQYF	TGTGCCAGCAGCGTAGCCCCCATATCCGGAGAGACCCAGTACTTC
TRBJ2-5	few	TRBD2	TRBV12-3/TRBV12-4	CASSKLAGEGKTQYF	TGTGCCAGCAGTAAACTAGCGGGAGAGGGAAAGACCCAGTACTTC
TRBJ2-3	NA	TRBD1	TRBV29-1	CSVGDRGTVTDTQYF	TGCAGCGTTGGAGACAGGGGGACGGTCACAGATACGCAGTATTTT
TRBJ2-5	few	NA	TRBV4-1	CASSQDRASSIQETQYF	TGCGCCAGCAGCCAAGATAGGGCTAGCAGCATACAAGAGACCCAGTACTTC
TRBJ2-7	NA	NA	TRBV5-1	CASSLTLGRSSYEQYF	TGCGCCAGCAGCCTGACCCTCGGCAGAAGCTCCTACGAGCAGTACTTC
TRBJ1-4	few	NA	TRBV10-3	CAISESWEEKLFF	TGTGCCATCAGTGAGTCGTGGGAGGAAAAACTGTTTTTT
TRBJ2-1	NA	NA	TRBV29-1	CSVAGSHTTYNEQFF	TGCAGCGTTGCTGGCTCCCATACTACCTACAATGAGCAGTTCTTC
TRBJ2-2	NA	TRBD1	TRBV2	CASSTGGAGTGELFF	TGTGCCAGCAGTACAGGGGGCGCGGGCACCGGGGAGCTGTTTTTT
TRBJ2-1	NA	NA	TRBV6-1	CASKLAGFNNEQFF	TGTGCCAGCAAATTGGCGGGCTTTAACAATGAGCAGTTCTTC
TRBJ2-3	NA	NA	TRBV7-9	CASSLAHGRNSPDTQYF	TGTGCCAGCAGCTTAGCGCATGGGCGGAACAGCCCAGATACGCAGTATTTT
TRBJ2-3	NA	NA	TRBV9	CASSVAMTYPPDTQYF	TGTGCCAGCAGCGTAGCTATGACTTACCCCCCAGATACGCAGTATTTT
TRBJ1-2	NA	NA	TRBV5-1	CASSWSGNYGYTF	TGCGCCAGCAGCTGGTCGGGGAACTATGGCTACACCTTC
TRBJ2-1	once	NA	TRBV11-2	CASSFLLGTNNEQFF	TGTGCCAGCAGCTTTCTACTCGGGACCAACAATGAGCAGTTCTTC
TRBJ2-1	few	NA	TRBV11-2	CASSAVPNPTANNEQFF	TGTGCCAGCAGCGCCGTGCCGAACCCGACCGCCAACAATGAGCAGTTCTTC
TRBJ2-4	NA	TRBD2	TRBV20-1	CSARGGRTNNIQYF	TGCAGTGCTAGGGGCGGGAGAACCAATAACATTCAGTACTTC
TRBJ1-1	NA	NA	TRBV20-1	CSGLPGGDTEAFF	TGCAGTGGGCTTCCCGGGGGGGACACTGAAGCTTTCTTT
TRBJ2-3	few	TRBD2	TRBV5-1	CASSLREGRPDTQYF	TGCGCCAGCAGCTTGCGGGAGGGCCGCCCAGATACGCAGTATTTT
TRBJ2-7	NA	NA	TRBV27	CASSPGTYSSYEQYF	TGTGCCAGCAGTCCCGGGACGTATAGCTCCTACGAGCAGTACTTC
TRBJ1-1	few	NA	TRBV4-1	CASSPLGVTEAFF	TGCGCCAGCAGCCCTCTCGGGGTCACTGAAGCTTTCTTT
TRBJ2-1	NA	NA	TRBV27	CASSFSRAYNEQFF	TGTGCCAGCAGTTTCTCCAGGGCCTACAATGAGCAGTTCTTC
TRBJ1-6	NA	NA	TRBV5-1	CASSLDRGSDSPLHF	TGCGCCAGCAGCTTGGATCGGGGGTCCGATTCACCCCTCCACTTT
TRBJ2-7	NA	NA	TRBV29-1	CSVDTYNEQYF	TGCAGCGTCGACACCTACAATGAGCAGTACTTC
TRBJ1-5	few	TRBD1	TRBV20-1	CSASQGGRSNQPQHF	TGCAGTGCTAGTCAGGGGGGTAGGAGCAATCAGCCCCAGCATTTT
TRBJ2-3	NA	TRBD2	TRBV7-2	CASSSLAGVYTQYF	TGTGCCAGCAGCTCCCTAGCGGGAGTATATACGCAGTATTTT
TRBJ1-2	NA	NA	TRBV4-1	CASSQSLISGTQHGYTF	TGCGCCAGCAGCCAAAGTCTAATTTCCGGGACGCAGCATGGCTACACCTTC
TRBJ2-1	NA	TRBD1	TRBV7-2	CASSEDRGGHNEQFF	TGTGCCAGCAGCGAAGACAGGGGGGGGCACAATGAGCAGTTCTTC
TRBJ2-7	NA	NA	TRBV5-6	CASSWTLLYEQYF	TGTGCCAGCAGCTGGACACTTCTCTACGAGCAGTACTTC
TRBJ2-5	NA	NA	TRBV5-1	CASSTGDFQETQYF	TGCGCCAGCAGCACCGGGGACTTTCAAGAGACCCAGTACTTC
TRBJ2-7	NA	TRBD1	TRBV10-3	CAISGVSGTGWNEQYF	TGTGCCATCAGTGGGGTCTCGGGGACAGGATGGAACGAGCAGTACTTC